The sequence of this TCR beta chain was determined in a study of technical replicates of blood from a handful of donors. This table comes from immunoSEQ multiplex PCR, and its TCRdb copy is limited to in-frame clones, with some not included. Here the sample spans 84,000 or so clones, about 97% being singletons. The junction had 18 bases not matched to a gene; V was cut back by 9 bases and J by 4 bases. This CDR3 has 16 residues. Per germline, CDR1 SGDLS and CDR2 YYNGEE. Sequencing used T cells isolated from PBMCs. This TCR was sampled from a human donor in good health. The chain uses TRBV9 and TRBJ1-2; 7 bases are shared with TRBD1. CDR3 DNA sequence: TGTGCCATCACCCCCCAACGGAACGGGACAGTCTATGGCTACACCTTC. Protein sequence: CAITPQRNGTVYGYTF.